The 15 T cell receptor beta chains listed next were all sequenced from one sample in a study of radiotherapy plus CTLA-4 blockade in lung cancer. The data were produced by immunoSEQ multiplex PCR, yet TCRdb's version contains in-frame clones alone and is incomplete. In the table there are tens of thousands of clones, about nine tenths of which are singletons. The input for sequencing was peripheral blood, taken from a patient treated with radiotherapy plus ipilimumab. All receptors derive from a human donor with non-small cell lung cancer that progressed on radiotherapy plus ipilimumab.

This clone has just a few counts. V gene TRBV7-8 combines with J gene TRBJ2-5; D is unresolved. The germline gives CDR1 SGHVS, CDR2 FQNEAQ. The length of the CDR3 is 14 residues. V was trimmed by 4 bases and J by 10 bases, leaving 19 bases between them. The CDR3 here is CASSSSYPPLSQYF. The CDR3 nucleotides read TGTGCCAGCAGCTCCTCCTACCCACCGTTGAGCCAGTACTTC.

The V gene is TRBV15, the J gene TRBJ1-2; 10 bases agree with TRBD1. With V trimmed by 4 bases and J by 7 bases, 6 bases remained unmatched. Per the germline V gene, CDR1 is LNHNV and CDR2 is YYDKDF (reference sequence). CDR3 size: 14 residues. Here the CDR3 reads CATSTETGGFGYTF. Here the CDR3 DNA reads TGTGCCACCAGCACAGAGACAGGGGGCTTTGGCTACACCTTC. The full variable domain, in which reference TRBV15 and TRBJ1-2 provide the parts outside the CDR3, is DAMVIQNPRYQVTQFGKPVTLSCSQTLNHNVMYWYQQKSSQAPKLLFHYYDKDFNNEADTPDNFQSRRPNTSFCFLDIRSPGLGDTAMYLCATSTETGGFGYTFGSGTRLTVV.

The chain carries TRBV9 and TRBJ2-7, with 10 positions matching TRBD2. Looked up from germline, CDR1 is SGDLS and CDR2 is YYNGEE. The CDR3 is 17 amino acids. V dropped 0 bases and J dropped 9; count of bases not matched to a gene: 15. This CDR3 is CASSVDRGAGGPTGQYF. The CDR3 coding sequence is TGTGCCAGCAGCGTAGATAGGGGAGCGGGAGGGCCCACCGGGCAGTACTTC.

The rearrangement links TRBV5-1 to TRBJ1-2; 8 bases fit TRBD1. The J segment lost 8 bases and the V segment lost 0 bases, leaving 6 bases of the junction unmatched. In germline, CDR1 is SGHRS, CDR2 YFSETQ. The length of the CDR3 is 14 residues. The CDR3 spells CASSLDPGGRGYTF. The CDR3 DNA is TGCGCCAGCAGCTTGGACCCAGGGGGCCGGGGCTACACCTTC.

CDR3 in DNA: TGTGCCAGCAGTTCGACGTGGACTAGCGCGAAAGAGACCCAGTACTTC. Protein: CASSSTWTSAKETQYF. The rearrangement links TRBV6-5 to TRBJ2-5, with 9 nucleotides matching TRBD2. The CDR3 has 16 residues. CDR1 MNHEY and CDR2 SVGAGI come from the germline V gene. The J segment lost 3 bases and the V segment lost 4 bases, leaving 9 bases of the junction unmatched.

The rearrangement uses TRBV7-3 and TRBJ2-2; 7 bases agree with TRBD1. Trimming took 5 bases from V and 2 from J; bases not matched to a gene: 11. The CDR3 has 17 residues. CDR1 SGHTA and CDR2 FQGTGA come from the germline V gene. The CDR3 DNA follows: TGTGCCAGCAGCGACACCGGGACAGCCCGAAACACCGGGGAGCTGTTTTTT. Translated: CASSDTGTARNTGELFF.

This chain connects TRBV15 to TRBJ2-3; the match to TRBD1 covers 8 bases. The CDR3 runs to 15 residues. CDR1 and CDR2 (germline): LNHNV, YYDKDF (reference sequence). After removal of 6 bases from V and 3 bases from J, the junction contained 8 bases not matched to a gene. The CDR3 sequence is CATRRQGFLTDTQYF. The CDR3, as DNA: TGTGCCACCAGACGACAGGGGTTTTTAACAGATACGCAGTATTTT.

The chain carries TRBV5-1 and TRBJ2-1; TRBD2 matches 7 bases. Germline loops: CDR1 SGHRS, CDR2 YFSETQ. This CDR3 is 16 amino acids long. Trimming at V came to 4 bases and at J to 5 bases, leaving 12 bases not matched to a gene. The CDR3 nucleotides are TGCGCCAGCAGCGGGATGGGGGAGGGCCACAACAATGAGCAGTTCTTC. Protein sequence: CASSGMGEGHNNEQFF.

V gene TRBV5-5 combines with J gene TRBJ2-7, with unresolved D. Germline CDR1 SGHKS, CDR2 YYEKEE (reference sequence). Trimming cost V 1 base and J 6 bases, with 11 bases left between them. CDR3 size: 13 residues. The CDR3 loop is CASSLHGVGEQYF. DNA for the CDR3: TGTGCCAGCAGCTTGCATGGGGTCGGCGAGCAGTACTTC.

V gene TRBV5-4 combines with J gene TRBJ1-4; D gene ambiguous. CDR1 is SGHNT and CDR2 is YYREEE in the germline V gene (reference sequence). V gave up 3 bases and J gave up 0 bases, with 6 bases separating them. The CDR3 has 14 residues. The CDR3 DNA sequence: TGTGCCAGCAGCTCACAGACAACTAATGAAAAACTGTTTTTT. It translates to CASSSQTTNEKLFF.

This clone was seen just once. The chain is built from TRBV6-5 and TRBJ2-2; D not certain. Germline assignment: CDR1 MNHEY and CDR2 SVGAGI. The CDR3 extends over 16 amino acids. The V end lost 0 bases, the J end lost 1 base, and 9 bases lay between the germline ends. The CDR3 DNA sequence: TGTGCCAGCAGTTACTCGAAGACCAGGAACACCGGGGAGCTGTTTTTT. Protein product: CASSYSKTRNTGELFF.

This CDR3 reads CASSARGPHQPQHF. DNA of the CDR3: TGTGCCAGCAGTGCAAGGGGGCCCCATCAGCCCCAGCATTTT. This chain connects TRBV27 to TRBJ1-5; TRBD1 matches at 7 bases. In germline, CDR1 is MNHEY, CDR2 SMNVEV (reference sequence). This CDR3 spans 14 amino acids. Trimming cost V 5 bases and J 5 bases; bases outside gene matches: 6.

This sequence joins TRBV5-1 and TRBJ2-3; TRBD2 matches at 7 bases. This CDR3 spans 15 amino acids. CDR1 and CDR2 (germline): SGHRS, YFSETQ. The ends lost 0 bases at V and 6 bases at J; junction bases unmatched: 7. The DNA for the CDR3 is TGCGCCAGCAGCTTGGGCGGGAGTCTCTCCGATACGCAGTATTTT. Its protein product is CASSLGGSLSDTQYF.

The chain combines TRBV6-5 with TRBJ2-7; TRBD1 agrees at 7 bases. V was pared by 5 bases and J by 6 bases, with 13 bases of the junction left unmatched. Germline lookup yields CDR1 MNHEY and CDR2 SVGAGI. This CDR3 has 15 residues. This CDR3 reads CASSPSQGVFSEQYV. In nucleotides, the CDR3 is TGTGCCAGCAGTCCAAGTCAGGGGGTTTTTTCCGAGCAGTACGTC.

This clone was seen more than once but under ten times. The J gene is TRBJ2-5, the V gene TRBV18; D tentatively reads TRBD1 or TRBD2 (5 bases each). Trimming pared 4 bases from V and 1 base from J, leaving 7 bases between. There are 13 residues in the CDR3. CDR1 and CDR2 from the germline V gene are KGHSH and LQKENI. The DNA of the CDR3 is TGTGCCAGCTCACAGGGGACCCAAGAGACCCAGTACTTC. It yields the protein CASSQGTQETQYF.